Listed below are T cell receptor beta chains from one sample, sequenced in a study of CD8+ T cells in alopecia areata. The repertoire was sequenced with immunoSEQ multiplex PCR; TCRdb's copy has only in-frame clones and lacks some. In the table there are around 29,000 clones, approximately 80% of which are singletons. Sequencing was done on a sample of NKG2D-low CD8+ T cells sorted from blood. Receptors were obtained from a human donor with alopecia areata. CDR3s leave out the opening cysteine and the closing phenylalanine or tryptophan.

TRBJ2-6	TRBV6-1	ASSEENSGANVLT
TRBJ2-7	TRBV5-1	ASKDSGDEQY
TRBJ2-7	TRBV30	AWSVSVWEQY
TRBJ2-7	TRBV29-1	SVEEAAYEQY
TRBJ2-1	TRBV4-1	ASSQRTSGRRSYNEQF
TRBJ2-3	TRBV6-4	ASSSGGTDTQY
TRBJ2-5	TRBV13	ASSALQETQY
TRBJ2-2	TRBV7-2	ASSLGGQYTGELF
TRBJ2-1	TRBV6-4	ASSDEGGYNEQF
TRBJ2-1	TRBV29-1	SGTSGGLVNEQF
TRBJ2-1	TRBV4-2	ASSQAHRGADNEQF
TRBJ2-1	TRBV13	ASSLTGAGNEQF
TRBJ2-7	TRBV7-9	ASSLPDRAYEQY
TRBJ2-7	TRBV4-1	ASSQVLLAGSTYEQY
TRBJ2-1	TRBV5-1	ASSLRTSGTTRNEQF
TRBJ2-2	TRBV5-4	ASSLIEGNGELF
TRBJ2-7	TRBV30	AWSGVMGNSYEQY
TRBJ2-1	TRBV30	AWSFLAGAQF
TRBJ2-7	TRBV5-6	ASSQRTGTSDEQY
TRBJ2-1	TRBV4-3	ASSQVGRGSYNEQF
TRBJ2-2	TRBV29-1	SVEDGFGYPTTTGELF
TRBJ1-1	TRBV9	ASSVEGTEAF
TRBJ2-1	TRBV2	ASSQPVNEQF